A single sample gave rise to the 30 T cell receptor beta chains below, sequenced in a study of T cells in Graves' hyperthyroidism and ophthalmopathy. RNA transcripts yielded amplified TCR beta CDR3 regions. The HTBI primer set was used in a first-round RT-PCR of the TCR CDR3. Each CDR3 protein is one row after TCRdb ran MiXCR on the multiplex PCR reads. Of roughly 560,000 distinct CDR3 sequences in the sample, about 15% are singletons; the top ten hold 3.5% to 4.5%. The sample consisted of blood. Receptor source: a woman in her thirties or forties with Graves' ophthalmopathy.

This clonotype was observed a few times. The chain combines TRBV20-1 with TRBJ2-2, with D maybe TRBD2 (6 bases). Germline values: CDR1 DFQATT, CDR2 SNEGSKA (reference sequence). Trimming shortened V by 1 base and J by 5 bases, and 11 bases separated the two germline ends. This CDR3 has 14 amino acids. The CDR3 here is CSARVAGRTGELFF. The CDR3 coding sequence is TGCAGTGCTAGAGTTGCGGGAAGAACCGGGGAGCTGTTTTTT.

This clonotype was seen repeatedly, ten times or more. The chain carries TRBV25-1 and TRBJ1-2; possibly TRBD1 for D (5 bases). CDR1 is MGHDK, CDR2 SYGVNS, per germline. V was clipped by 2 bases and J by 4 bases, with 20 bases between them. The CDR3 contains 17 residues. The CDR3 DNA sequence: TGTGCCAGCAGTGAAAGTCCCTGGGACTCACCCTCCTATGGCTACACCTTC. The encoded protein is CASSESPWDSPSYGYTF.

This clonotype has ten or more counts. CDR3 DNA sequence: TGTGCCAGCAGTTTGGCGGGGGACGCGGAGACCCAGTACTTC. Its protein is CASSLAGDAETQYF. This chain connects TRBV12-3 or TRBV12-4 to TRBJ2-5; 7 nucleotides match TRBD2. This CDR3 is built from 14 residues. V shed 3 bases and J 5 bases; nucleotides not matched to a gene: 6.

The chain combines TRBV4-2 with TRBJ2-5; 8 nucleotides line up with TRBD1. The V gene end was trimmed by 4 bases and the J gene end by 1 base; junction bases not matched to a gene: 17. Germline V lookup: CDR1 LGHNA, CDR2 YNFKEQ. The CDR3 consists of 19 residues. CDR3 residues: CASSPLIVPGQESQETQYF. The CDR3 DNA reads TGTGCCAGCAGCCCTCTAATCGTTCCGGGACAGGAGAGCCAAGAGACCCAGTACTTC.

This clonotype has ten or more counts. The V gene is TRBV6-2 or TRBV6-3, the J gene TRBJ1-1, with D unresolved. The germline V gene encodes CDR1 MNHEY and CDR2 SVGEGT. Trimming cost V 7 bases and J 3 bases, with 9 bases left between them. This CDR3 has 12 residues. The CDR3 is CASKPWDTEAFF. DNA for the CDR3: TGTGCCAGCAAACCGTGGGACACTGAAGCTTTCTTT.

This chain joins TRBV6-1 and TRBJ2-5; maybe TRBD1 (6 bases). CDR1 and CDR2 from the germline V gene are MNHNS and SASEGT. V gave up 10 bases and J gave up 5 bases, with 11 bases separating them. The CDR3 sequence is 11 residues long. This chain's CDR3 is CATTQGETQYF. The CDR3 DNA reads TGTGCCACCACCCAGGGGGAGACCCAGTACTTC.

This clonotype has only a few counts. CDR3 in amino acids: CASIGPGGRGAGELFF. The CDR3 bases are TGTGCCAGCATTGGCCCAGGGGGCCGCGGTGCCGGGGAGCTGTTTTTT. V gene TRBV2 combines with J gene TRBJ2-2; 8 nucleotides agree with TRBD1. CDR1 and CDR2 (germline): SNHLY, FYNNEI. The trim removed 7 bases at V and 6 bases at J, leaving 13 bases unmatched. The CDR3 has 16 amino acids.

This clonotype was picked up a small number of times. CDR3 residues: CASSQDGLAGGREQYF. The CDR3 coding sequence is TGCGCCAGCAGCCAAGATGGACTAGCGGGAGGTCGCGAGCAGTACTTC. The chain joins TRBV4-1 to TRBJ2-7, with TRBD2 identical over 14 bases. The CDR3 has 16 amino acids. The J segment lost 6 bases and the V segment lost 0 bases, leaving 4 bases of the junction unmatched. The V gene's germline CDR1 is MGHRA and CDR2 YSYEKL.

The rearrangement links TRBV28 to TRBJ1-1, with a weak D call TRBD1 (5 bases). Germline CDR1 reads MDHEN; CDR2 reads SYDVKM. The V end was cut by 5 bases, the J end by 10 bases, with 17 bases between. This CDR3 spans 13 amino acids. Here the CDR3 DNA reads TGTGCCAGCAGTCCAACACAGGAGCTGGGAGCTTTCTTT. Protein product: CASSPTQELGAFF.

There are many counts of this clonotype. The chain links TRBV11-2 to TRBJ2-1; unclear D gene. Looked up from germline, CDR1 is SGHAT and CDR2 is FQNNGV. The CDR3 totals 11 residues. The ends were cut back, 4 bases at V and 8 bases at J, with 6 bases in the middle. DNA of the CDR3: TGTGCCAGCAGCTCAGCCCATGAGCAGTTCTTC. It yields the protein CASSSAHEQFF. Full variable domain (remainder filled in from reference TRBV11-2 and TRBJ2-1): EAGVAQSPRYKIIEKRQSVAFWCNPISGHATLYWYQQILGQGPKLLIQFQNNGVVDDSQLPKDRFSAERLKGVDSTLKIQPAKLEDSAVYLCASSSAHEQFFGPGTRLTVL.

This clonotype was counted a few times. V gene TRBV11-2 combines with J gene TRBJ2-2; D is undetermined. Germline loops: CDR1 SGHAT, CDR2 FQNNGV. With 3 bases removed from V and 6 bases from J, the gap between germline ends came to 11 bases. The CDR3 is made up of 14 amino acids. The CDR3 DNA is TGTGCCAGCAGCTTCGAAGTTCGTGCCGGGGAGCTGTTTTTT. It codes for CASSFEVRAGELFF. The variable domain in full, with the rest retrieved from reference TRBV11-2 and TRBJ2-2, is EAGVAQSPRYKIIEKRQSVAFWCNPISGHATLYWYQQILGQGPKLLIQFQNNGVVDDSQLPKDRFSAERLKGVDSTLKIQPAKLEDSAVYLCASSFEVRAGELFFGEGSRLTVL.

The sample holds a few counts of this clonotype. This chain links TRBV20-1 with TRBJ1-1, with D uncertain. Germline V lookup: CDR1 DFQATT, CDR2 SNEGSKA (reference sequence). The CDR3 runs 13 residues. The V end lost 8 bases, the J end lost 7 bases, and 20 bases lay between the germline ends. CDR3 sequence (DNA): TGCAGTACCGCCCGGACGGCCGAAATTGAAGCTTTCTTT. Protein product: CSTARTAEIEAFF.

This clonotype was recorded at least ten times. This chain uses TRBV27 with TRBJ2-7, with D possibly called TRBD1 or TRBD2 (5 bases each). Germline V gene lookup returns CDR1 MNHEY and CDR2 SMNVEV (reference sequence). V lost 0 bases, J lost 7 bases, and 16 bases lay in between. The CDR3 extends over 15 amino acids. The CDR3 region is CASSLSQGPPNEQYF. DNA of the CDR3: TGTGCCAGCAGTTTATCCCAGGGACCCCCTAATGAGCAGTACTTC.

In its sample, this clonotype was seen many times. The chain couples TRBV11-1 to TRBJ2-5; 9 bases line up with TRBD2. The germline gives CDR1 SGHAT, CDR2 FQDESV (reference sequence). The CDR3 is made up of 18 amino acids. V lost 5 bases to trimming and J lost 5 bases; unmatched junction nucleotides: 18. The CDR3 reads CASSPALAGFTPGETQYF. CDR3 sequence (DNA): TGTGCCAGCAGCCCGGCGCTAGCGGGATTTACCCCGGGCGAGACCCAGTACTTC.

This clonotype occurred many times. The genes are TRBV19 and TRBJ1-5; TRBD1 matches at 9 bases. The CDR3 length is 14 residues. After removal of 5 bases from V and 4 bases from J, the junction contained 3 bases not matched to a gene. Germline CDR1 is LNHDA and CDR2 is SQIVND (reference sequence). The CDR3 reads CASSGTGFNQPQHF. In nucleotides, the CDR3 is TGTGCCAGTAGTGGGACAGGGTTTAATCAGCCCCAGCATTTT.

This clonotype showed up many times. This sequence joins TRBV12-3 or TRBV12-4 and TRBJ1-1; weak D call: TRBD1 (5 bases). Trimming removed 5 bases from V and 5 bases from J, with 18 bases in between. The CDR3 loop spans 15 amino acids. CDR3 residues: CASSLPGGGGTEAFF. The CDR3 region has the DNA TGTGCCAGCAGTCTCCCTGGGGGTGGTGGGACTGAAGCTTTCTTT.

Turning to this clonotype: A read error is possible here, since a much larger clone lies one base away. The chain has TRBV6-2 or TRBV6-3 and TRBJ2-7; 9 bases fit TRBD2. CDR1 MNHEY and CDR2 SVGEGT come from the germline V gene. The CDR3 consists of 17 residues. This CDR3 reads CASSRDGAGGPSHEQYF. As DNA, the CDR3 is TGTGCCAGCAGCCGCGACGGGGCGGGAGGGCCCTCCCACGAGCAGTACTTC.

This clonotype was seen ten or more times. The V and J genes are TRBV6-1 and TRBJ1-5; the D is unclear. V lost 8 bases to trimming and J lost 6 bases, with 14 bases between them. Germline values: CDR1 MNHNS, CDR2 SASEGT. The CDR3 contains 13 residues. The CDR3 protein is CASAVQVSQPQHF. The CDR3 region has the DNA TGTGCCAGCGCTGTCCAGGTCTCTCAGCCCCAGCATTTT.

There are many counts of this clonotype. The rearrangement uses TRBV12-3 or TRBV12-4 and TRBJ2-7, with D tentatively TRBD1 (6 bases). V lost 6 bases, J lost 2 bases, and 14 bases lay in between. The CDR3 covers 14 residues. The DNA of the CDR3 is TGTGCCAGCAGCAAATCGACAGGCCCCTACGAGCAGTACTTC. Its translation is CASSKSTGPYEQYF.

This sequence joins TRBV2 and TRBJ1-5, with D possibly TRBD1 on 5 matching bases. CDR1 and CDR2 (germline): SNHLY, FYNNEI. V lost 1 base to trimming and J lost 3 bases, with 16 bases between them. CDR3 size: 17 residues. The CDR3 is CASSEGTGFLANQPQHF. The CDR3 nucleotides are TGTGCCAGCAGTGAAGGTACAGGCTTCCTGGCCAATCAGCCCCAGCATTTT.

This clonotype occurred many times. J is TRBJ1-2 and V is TRBV6-2 or TRBV6-3; D perhaps matches TRBD1 (5 bases). Trimming left V 2 bases short and J 13 bases short, with 17 bases between. This CDR3 comprises 13 residues. Per the germline V gene, CDR1 is MNHEY and CDR2 is SVGEGT. The CDR3 DNA reads TGTGCCAGCAGTTACGAACGGGGACTTAGCTCCACCTTC. As protein: CASSYERGLSSTF.

The rearrangement joins TRBV28 to TRBJ2-7; 7 bases agree with TRBD1. This CDR3 contains 13 residues. Per the germline V gene, CDR1 is MDHEN and CDR2 is SYDVKM. The V segment lost 10 bases and the J segment 0 bases; nucleotides outside the gene matches: 6. In DNA form, the CDR3 reads TGTGCCACCGGGACAGCCCTCTCCTACGAGCAGTACTTC. Protein sequence: CATGTALSYEQYF.

The sample holds a few counts of this clonotype. The DNA of the CDR3 is TGTGCCTGGCAGGCAGACACCGGGGAGCTGTTTTTT. This gives the protein CAWQADTGELFF. The chain links TRBV30 to TRBJ2-2; D gene ambiguous. CDR1 and CDR2 from the germline V gene are GTSNPN and SVGIG (reference sequence). Trimming pared 5 bases from V and 3 bases from J, leaving 7 bases between. CDR3 length: 12 residues.

This clonotype was observed many times. This rearrangement joins TRBV12-3 or TRBV12-4 to TRBJ1-1; D gene unclear. Trimming shortened V by 6 bases and J by 11 bases, and 16 bases separated the two germline ends. The CDR3 runs 12 residues. For the CDR3, the DNA is TGTGCCAGCAGCCAAAGACGGGTAGACGCTTTCTTT. It translates to CASSQRRVDAFF.

This clonotype was detected many times. Compared with germline, one end of the junction differs, possibly owing to a read error. The chain joins TRBV6-1 to TRBJ2-4; unclear D gene. This CDR3 comprises 12 residues. Looked up from germline, CDR1 is MNHNS and CDR2 is SASEGT. CDR3 coding DNA: TGTGCCAGCAGTGAAGCCCAAAACATTCAGTACTTC. Its protein is CASSEAQNIQYF.

This clonotype was counted ten times or more. The chain has TRBV25-1 and TRBJ2-7, with TRBD1 matching 10 bases. This CDR3 region has 15 residues. Germline assignment: CDR1 MGHDK and CDR2 SYGVNS. V trimming: 4 bases; J trimming: 3 bases; junction bases outside the gene matches: 6. CDR3 bases: TGTGCCAGCAGTGGGGGACAGGGGTCGAACTACGAGCAGTACTTC. Its translation is CASSGGQGSNYEQYF.

There are many counts of this clonotype. The V gene is TRBV20-1, the J gene TRBJ1-1, with D unclear. V was trimmed by 5 bases and J by 11 bases, leaving 18 bases between them. CDR1 and CDR2 from the germline V gene are DFQATT and SNEGSKA (reference sequence). The CDR3 length is 12 residues. The CDR3 coding sequence is TGCAGTGCTGCACCCTCCCCGGGGTTGGCTTTCTTT. Translating it yields CSAAPSPGLAFF.

At least ten counts were recorded for this clonotype. The chain links TRBV7-9 to TRBJ2-2; D possibly uses TRBD1 or TRBD2 (5 bases each). V was shortened by 1 base and J by 6 bases, with 15 bases between the two germline ends. In germline, CDR1 is SEHNR, CDR2 FQNEAQ (reference sequence). The CDR3 is made up of 16 amino acids. Here the CDR3 DNA reads TGTGCCAGCAGCTTAGTGGGACGGCCGACCCCCGGGGAGCTGTTTTTT. Translating gives CASSLVGRPTPGELFF.

This clonotype turned up a few times. A much larger clone differs from this one at a single base, so this may be a read error. V usage is TRBV30 and J usage is TRBJ2-2; D may correspond to TRBD1 or TRBD2 (5 bases each). The CDR3 covers 13 residues. CDR1 and CDR2 from the germline V gene are GTSNPN and SVGIG (reference sequence). The CDR3 region is CAWDRANTGEPFF. The DNA for the CDR3 is TGTGCCTGGGACAGAGCGAACACCGGGGAGCCGTTTTTT.

Many counts were recorded for this clonotype. V is TRBV11-2 and J is TRBJ2-7; D gene unclear. Germline V gives CDR1 SGHAT, CDR2 FQNNGV. This CDR3 comprises 17 residues. Trimming removed 1 base from V and 0 bases from J, with 16 bases in between. The CDR3: CASSLVAGRGTSYEQYF. The CDR3 DNA reads TGTGCCAGCAGCTTAGTAGCTGGCCGCGGAACCTCCTACGAGCAGTACTTC.